Each of the 22 T cell receptor beta chains below was sequenced from the same sample in a study of shared clonotypes between healthy human individuals. Clones were sequenced by immunoSEQ multiplex PCR, and TCRdb holds only the in-frame ones, with some missing. The table shows over 1.5 million clones, with approximately 98% occurring only once. The specimen was naive CD4+ T cells sorted from blood. Subset of the sample: CD45RA+ positively selected. The origin of the receptors is a man younger than 40 in good health.

This chain uses TRBV5-1 with TRBJ2-1; TRBD1 aligns across 9 bases. The CDR3 is 15 amino acids. Germline V gives CDR1 SGHRS, CDR2 YFSETQ. Unmatched junction bases numbered 6, after V lost 4 bases and J lost 4 bases. As DNA, the CDR3 is TGCGCCAGCAGCAGGGGACAGGGTTCATACAATGAGCAGTTCTTC. Its translation: CASSRGQGSYNEQFF.

V gene TRBV28 combines with J gene TRBJ2-1, with 10 bases fitting TRBD2. This CDR3 comprises 14 residues. V shed 4 bases and J 7 bases; nucleotides not matched to a gene: 4. Germline V gene data show CDR1 as MDHEN and CDR2 as SYDVKM. CDR3: CASSSSGSMNEQFF. The DNA for the CDR3 is TGTGCCAGCAGTTCTAGCGGGAGTATGAATGAGCAGTTCTTC.

On this clone itself: Additional DNA sequences in this sample encode the identical CDR3. The chain recombines TRBV5-1 with TRBJ2-7, with 8 bases matching TRBD1. Per germline, CDR1 SGHRS and CDR2 YFSETQ. Trimming took 5 bases from V and 6 from J; bases not matched to a gene: 7. This CDR3 is built from 13 residues. CDR3 nucleotide sequence: TGCGCCAGCAGTTCCGGACAGGGTGGCGAGCAGTACTTC. Translated, it gives CASSSGQGGEQYF.

This chain links TRBV6-1 with TRBJ1-5; D gene ambiguous. V was trimmed by 0 bases and J by 7 bases, leaving 10 bases between them. There are 14 residues in the CDR3. CDR1 and CDR2 (germline): MNHNS, SASEGT. CDR3 coding DNA: TGTGCCAGCAGTGAAGCGCTTTGGAGGCAGCCCCAGCATTTT. Translation gives CASSEALWRQPQHF.

Points on this clone: The same CDR3 arises from other DNA sequences in this sample as well. This chain uses TRBV7-2 with TRBJ2-7; D is unclear. Trimming left V 1 base short and J 1 base short, with 2 bases between. Per the germline V gene, CDR1 is SGHTA and CDR2 is FQGNSA. The CDR3 extends over 12 amino acids. CDR3 protein: CASSLGSYEQYF. For the CDR3, the DNA is TGTGCCAGCAGCTTAGGATCCTACGAGCAGTACTTC.

This clone occurred once. In the same sample, other DNA sequences code for this CDR3. In nucleotides, the CDR3 is TGCGCCAGCAGCTTGGGACTAGCGGTTTCCTACAATGAGCAGTTCTTC. It translates to CASSLGLAVSYNEQFF. This rearrangement joins TRBV5-1 to TRBJ2-1; TRBD2 agrees at 9 bases. CDR3 size: 16 residues. Germline V gene sequence: CDR1 SGHRS, CDR2 YFSETQ. J lost 1 base, V lost 0 bases, and 2 bases had no gene match.

The chain recombines TRBV4-1 with TRBJ2-7, with D maybe TRBD2 (6 bases). There are 16 residues in the CDR3. CDR1 and CDR2 (germline): MGHRA, YSYEKL. The V and J ends lost 4 bases and 0 bases respectively, with 16 bases between them. In DNA form, the CDR3 reads TGCGCCAGCAGCCGCCAGACTAGTGAAACCTCCTACGAGCAGTACTTC. Encoded protein: CASSRQTSETSYEQYF.

On this clone itself: The sample has other DNA sequences that encode this CDR3 too. This chain joins TRBV19 and TRBJ2-3; D remains unclear. The CDR3 spans 11 residues. Germline CDR1 and CDR2: LNHDA and SQIVND (reference sequence). The V end was cut by 8 bases, the J end by 2 bases, with 5 bases between. The CDR3 loop is CASSLTDTQYF. The CDR3 nucleotides are TGTGCCAGTTCCCTCACAGATACGCAGTATTTT.

V gene TRBV9 combines with J gene TRBJ2-7, with TRBD2 identical over 14 bases. J gave up 3 bases and V 3 bases, and 2 bases lay outside the gene matches. This CDR3 spans 15 amino acids. Looked up from germline, CDR1 is SGDLS and CDR2 is YYNGEE. The CDR3 reads CASSGGTSGSYEQYF. CDR3 in DNA: TGTGCCAGCAGCGGAGGGACTAGCGGGAGCTACGAGCAGTACTTC.

V usage is TRBV2 and J usage is TRBJ2-7, with 10 bases identical to TRBD1. Per the germline V gene, CDR1 is SNHLY and CDR2 is FYNNEI. The junction had 7 bases not matched to a gene; V was cut back by 9 bases and J by 5 bases. This CDR3 has 13 amino acids. The DNA for the CDR3 is TGTGCCAGTGACGGGACAGGGGTACACGAGCAGTACTTC. Encoded protein: CASDGTGVHEQYF.

V gene TRBV5-4 combines with J gene TRBJ2-1, with D maybe TRBD2 (6 bases). Trimming removed 7 bases at V and 8 bases at J, with 31 bases between. Germline loops: CDR1 SGHNT, CDR2 YYREEE (reference sequence). The CDR3 has 18 residues. CDR3 sequence: CASQRQIGIQSGVHEQFF. CDR3 nucleotide sequence: TGTGCCAGCCAACGACAAATCGGTATACAATCGGGGGTACATGAGCAGTTCTTC.

The V call is TRBV5-1, the J call TRBJ2-7; D may be TRBD1 (5 bases). Trimming removed 5 bases at V and 2 bases at J, with 14 bases between. Germline values: CDR1 SGHRS, CDR2 YFSETQ. The CDR3 runs 14 residues. CDR3 bases: TGCGCCAGCAGATCTCCAGGGAAGACCTACGAGCAGTACTTC. This gives the protein CASRSPGKTYEQYF.

V and J are TRBV6-6 and TRBJ2-5; D may be TRBD1 or TRBD2 (5 bases each). Per germline, CDR1 MNHNY and CDR2 SVGAGI (reference sequence). With 2 bases removed from V and 2 bases from J, the gap between germline ends came to 9 bases. The CDR3 contains 14 residues. The CDR3 spells CASSYRGPQETQYF. The DNA for the CDR3 is TGTGCCAGCAGTTACAGGGGACCGCAAGAGACCCAGTACTTC.

The gene calls are TRBV25-1 and TRBJ2-4, with unresolved D. CDR3 length: 11 amino acids. Trimming removed 1 base from V and 8 bases from J, with 3 bases in between. Germline lookup yields CDR1 MGHDK and CDR2 SYGVNS. As DNA, the CDR3 is TGTGCCAGCAGTGAATTTCACATTCAGTACTTC. The encoded protein is CASSEFHIQYF. Combining the CDR3 with reference TRBV25-1 and TRBJ2-4 gives the whole variable domain EADIYQTPRYLVIGTGKKITLECSQTMGHDKMYWYQQDPGMELHLIHYSYGVNSTEKGDLSSESTVSRIRTEHFPLTLESARPSHTSQYLCASSEFHIQYFGAGTRLSVL.

The rearrangement joins TRBV19 to TRBJ2-5; D unresolved. Per the germline V gene, CDR1 is LNHDA and CDR2 is SQIVND (reference sequence). The CDR3 extends over 14 amino acids. V was clipped by 1 base and J by 5 bases, with 11 bases between them. In DNA, the CDR3 is TGTGCCAGTAGTATAGTCATGTCCCGGGAGACCCAGTACTTC. It specifies CASSIVMSRETQYF.

DNA for the CDR3: TGTGCCACACAAGAGGGGCTAGCGGACAATGAGCAGTTCTTC. It encodes CATQEGLADNEQFF. This chain joins TRBV7-6 and TRBJ2-1, with 7 bases fitting TRBD2. The V gene end was trimmed by 10 bases and the J gene end by 5 bases; junction bases not matched to a gene: 11. The CDR3 runs 14 residues. Germline loops: CDR1 SGHVS, CDR2 FNYEAQ.

J is TRBJ2-3 and V is TRBV30; no clear D. The V end was cut by 0 bases, the J end by 0 bases, with 25 bases between. The CDR3 spans 20 residues. CDR1 is GTSNPN, CDR2 SVGIG, per germline (reference sequence). CDR3 amino acids: CAWSVRRELSKSSSTDTQYF. The CDR3 DNA is TGTGCCTGGAGTGTACGTCGCGAACTCTCAAAGTCCTCTAGCACAGATACGCAGTATTTT.

This clone was counted once. Within the sample, other DNA sequences also encode this same CDR3. The chain recombines TRBV11-2 with TRBJ2-7, with D possibly matching TRBD2 (5 bases). V shed 5 bases and J shed 3 bases, with 14 bases lying between them. This CDR3 is 14 amino acids long. Looked up from germline, CDR1 is SGHAT and CDR2 is FQNNGV. This chain's CDR3 is CASSLIGNSYEQYF. The CDR3 nucleotides are TGTGCCAGCAGCCTCATCGGGAACAGCTACGAGCAGTACTTC.

On this clone: Other DNA sequences within the sample encode an identical CDR3. This rearrangement joins TRBV6-1 to TRBJ1-1, with D perhaps matching TRBD1 (6 bases). This CDR3 has 13 residues. Looked up from germline, CDR1 is MNHNS and CDR2 is SASEGT. Trimming pared 5 bases from V and 0 bases from J, leaving 7 bases between. CDR3 nucleotide sequence: TGTGCCAGCAGTAGGACAGTGAACACTGAAGCTTTCTTT. Translation gives CASSRTVNTEAFF.

This clone was counted a single time. V is TRBV11-2 and J is TRBJ2-3, with D hard to call. Germline lookup yields CDR1 SGHAT and CDR2 FQNNGV. V was shortened by 5 bases and J by 11 bases, with 14 bases between the two germline ends. The CDR3 length is 12 residues. This chain's CDR3 is CASSARDSLQYF. The CDR3 region has the DNA TGTGCCAGCAGCGCGCGCGATTCCTTGCAGTATTTT. Using reference TRBV11-2 and TRBJ2-3 for the parts outside the CDR3, the full variable domain is EAGVAQSPRYKIIEKRQSVAFWCNPISGHATLYWYQQILGQGPKLLIQFQNNGVVDDSQLPKDRFSAERLKGVDSTLKIQPAKLEDSAVYLCASSARDSLQYFGPGTRLTVL.

The V gene is TRBV27, the J gene TRBJ2-2; no clear D. V lost 1 base and J lost 6, with 6 bases in between. From germline, CDR1 is MNHEY and CDR2 SMNVEV (reference sequence). The CDR3 totals 13 residues. The CDR3 sequence: CASSLWVPGELFF. The CDR3 DNA reads as TGTGCCAGCAGTTTATGGGTTCCCGGGGAGCTGTTTTTT.

The chain couples TRBV11-3 to TRBJ1-1; D gene ambiguous. The CDR3 has 15 residues. Between the trimmed V and J ends, which lost 5 bases and 1 base, there was a span of 14 bases. Germline assignment: CDR1 SGHNT and CDR2 YENEEA. The CDR3 sequence is CASSLPTTGNTEAFF. DNA for the CDR3: TGTGCCAGCAGCCTCCCGACGACGGGGAACACTGAAGCTTTCTTT. The complete variable domain, with remaining parts taken from reference TRBV11-3 and TRBJ1-1, reads EAGVVQSPRYKIIEKKQPVAFWCNPISGHNTLYWYLQNLGQGPELLIRYENEEAVDDSQLPKDRFSAERLKGVDSTLKIQPAELGDSAVYLCASSLPTTGNTEAFFGQGTRLTVV.